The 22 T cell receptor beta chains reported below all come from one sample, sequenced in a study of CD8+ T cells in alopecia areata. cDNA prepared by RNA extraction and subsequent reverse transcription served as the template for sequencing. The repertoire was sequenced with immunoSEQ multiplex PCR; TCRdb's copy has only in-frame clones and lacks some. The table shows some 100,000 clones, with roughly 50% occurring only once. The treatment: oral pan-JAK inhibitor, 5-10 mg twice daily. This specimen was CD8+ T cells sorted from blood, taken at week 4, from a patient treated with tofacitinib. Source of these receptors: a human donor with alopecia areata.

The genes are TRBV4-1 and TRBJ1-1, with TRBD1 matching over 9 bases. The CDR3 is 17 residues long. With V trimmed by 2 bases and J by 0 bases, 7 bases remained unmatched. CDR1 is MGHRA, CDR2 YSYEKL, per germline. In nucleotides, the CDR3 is TGCGCCAGCAGCCAACTAACAGGGGGCTTTATGAACACTGAAGCTTTCTTT. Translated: CASSQLTGGFMNTEAFF.

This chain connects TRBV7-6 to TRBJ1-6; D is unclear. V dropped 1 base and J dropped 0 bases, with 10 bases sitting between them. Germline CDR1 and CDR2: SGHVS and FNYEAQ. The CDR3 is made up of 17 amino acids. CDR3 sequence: CASSLDSPSSYNSPLHF. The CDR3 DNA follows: TGTGCCAGCAGCTTAGACTCACCGAGCTCCTATAATTCACCCCTCCACTTT.

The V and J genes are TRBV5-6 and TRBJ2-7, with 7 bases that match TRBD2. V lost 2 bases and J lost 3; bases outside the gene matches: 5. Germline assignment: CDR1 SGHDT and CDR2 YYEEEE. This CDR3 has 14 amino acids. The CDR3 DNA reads TGTGCCAGCAGCTTCCGGACTAGTCACTACGAGCAGTACTTC. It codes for CASSFRTSHYEQYF. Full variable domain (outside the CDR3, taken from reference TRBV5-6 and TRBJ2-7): DAGVTQSPTHLIKTRGQQVTLRCSPKSGHDTVSWYQQALGQGPQFIFQYYEEEERQRGNFPDRFSGHQFPNYSSELNVNALLLGDSALYLCASSFRTSHYEQYFGPGTRLTVT.

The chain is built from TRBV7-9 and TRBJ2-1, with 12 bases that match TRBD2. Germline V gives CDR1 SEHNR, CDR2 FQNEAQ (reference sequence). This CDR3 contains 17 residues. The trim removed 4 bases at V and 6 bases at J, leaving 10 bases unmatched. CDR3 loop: CASSSHPTSGGLNEQFF. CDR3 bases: TGTGCCAGCAGCTCCCACCCGACTAGCGGGGGCCTCAATGAGCAGTTCTTC.

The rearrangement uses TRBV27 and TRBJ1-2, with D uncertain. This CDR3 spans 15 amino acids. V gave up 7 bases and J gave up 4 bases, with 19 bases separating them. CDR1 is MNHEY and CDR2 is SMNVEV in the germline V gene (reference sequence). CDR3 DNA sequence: TGTGCCAGCACTCAGTCCCCTCCCGGTATCTATGGCTACACCTTC. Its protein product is CASTQSPPGIYGYTF.

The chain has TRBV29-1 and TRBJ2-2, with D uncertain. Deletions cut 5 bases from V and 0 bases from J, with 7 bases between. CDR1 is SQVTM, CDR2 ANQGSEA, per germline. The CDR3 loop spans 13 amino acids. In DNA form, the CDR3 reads TGCAGCGTTTCCCAGCCGAACACCGGGGAGCTGTTTTTT. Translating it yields CSVSQPNTGELFF.

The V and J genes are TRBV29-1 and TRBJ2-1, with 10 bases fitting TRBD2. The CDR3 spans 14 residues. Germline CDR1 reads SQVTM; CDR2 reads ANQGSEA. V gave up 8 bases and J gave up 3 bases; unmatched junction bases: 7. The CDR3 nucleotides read TGCAGCTTCCGAAGCGGGGGGGACTACAATGAGCAGTTCTTC. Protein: CSFRSGGDYNEQFF.

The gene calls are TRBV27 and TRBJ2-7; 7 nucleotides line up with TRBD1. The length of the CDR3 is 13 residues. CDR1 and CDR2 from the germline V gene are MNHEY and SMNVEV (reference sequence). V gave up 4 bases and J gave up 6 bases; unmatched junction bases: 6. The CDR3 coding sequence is TGTGCCAGCAGTTGGTTTAACAGGGGCGAGCAGTACTTC. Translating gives CASSWFNRGEQYF.

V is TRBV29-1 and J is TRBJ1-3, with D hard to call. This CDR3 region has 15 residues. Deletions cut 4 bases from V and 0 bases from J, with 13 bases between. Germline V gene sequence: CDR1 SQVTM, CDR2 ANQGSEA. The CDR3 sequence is CSVGIWATSGNTIYF. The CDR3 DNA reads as TGCAGCGTTGGCATTTGGGCAACCTCTGGAAACACCATATATTTT.

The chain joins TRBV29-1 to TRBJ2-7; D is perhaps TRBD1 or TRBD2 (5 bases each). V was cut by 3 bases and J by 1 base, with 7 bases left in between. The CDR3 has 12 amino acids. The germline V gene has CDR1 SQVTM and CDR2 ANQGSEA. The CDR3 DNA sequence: TGCAGCGTTGATTGGGGGTCCTACGAGCAGTACTTC. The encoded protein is CSVDWGSYEQYF.

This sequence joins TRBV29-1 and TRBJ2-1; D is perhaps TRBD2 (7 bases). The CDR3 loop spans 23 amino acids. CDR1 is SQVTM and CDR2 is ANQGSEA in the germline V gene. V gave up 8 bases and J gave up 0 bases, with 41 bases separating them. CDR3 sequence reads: CSLALGGHREHSGAIDSYNEQFF. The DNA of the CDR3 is TGCAGCCTTGCCTTAGGGGGGCACAGGGAACACAGCGGGGCTATAGACTCCTACAATGAGCAGTTCTTC.

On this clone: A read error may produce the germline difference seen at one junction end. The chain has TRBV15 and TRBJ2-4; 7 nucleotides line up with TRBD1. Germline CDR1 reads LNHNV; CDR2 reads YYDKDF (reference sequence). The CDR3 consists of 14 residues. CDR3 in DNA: TGTACCACGGGGACAGTCCTAGCCAAAAACATTCAGTACTTC. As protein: CTTGTVLAKNIQYF. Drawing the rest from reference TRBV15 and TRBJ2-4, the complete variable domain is DAMVIQNPRYQVTQFGKPVTLSCSQTLNHNVMYWYQQKSSQAPKLLFHYYDKDFNNEADTPDNFQSRRPNTSFCFLDIRSPGLGDTAMYLCTTGTVLAKNIQYFGAGTRLSVL.

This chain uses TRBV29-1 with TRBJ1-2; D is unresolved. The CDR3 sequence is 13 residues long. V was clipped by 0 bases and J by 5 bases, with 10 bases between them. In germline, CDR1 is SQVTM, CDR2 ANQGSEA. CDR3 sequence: CSVEEEGRYGYTF. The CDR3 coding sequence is TGCAGCGTTGAAGAAGAGGGTAGATATGGCTACACCTTC. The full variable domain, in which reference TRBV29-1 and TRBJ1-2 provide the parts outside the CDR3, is SAVISQKPSRDICQRGTSLTIQCQVDSQVTMMFWYRQQPGQSLTLIATANQGSEATYESGFVIDKFPISRPNLTFSTLTVSNMSPEDSSIYLCSVEEEGRYGYTFGSGTRLTVV.

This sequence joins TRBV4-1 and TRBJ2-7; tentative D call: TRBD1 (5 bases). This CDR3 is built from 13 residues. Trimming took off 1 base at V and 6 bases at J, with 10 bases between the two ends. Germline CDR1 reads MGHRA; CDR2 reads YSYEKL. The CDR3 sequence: CASSQGQFLEQYF. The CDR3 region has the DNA TGCGCCAGCAGCCAAGGACAGTTTCTCGAGCAGTACTTC.

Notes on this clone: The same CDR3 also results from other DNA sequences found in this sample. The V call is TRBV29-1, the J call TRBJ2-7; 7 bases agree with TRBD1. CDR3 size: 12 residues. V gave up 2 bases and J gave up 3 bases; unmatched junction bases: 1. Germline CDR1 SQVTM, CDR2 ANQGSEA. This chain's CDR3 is CSVERQGYEQYF. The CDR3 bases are TGCAGCGTTGAAAGACAGGGCTACGAGCAGTACTTC.

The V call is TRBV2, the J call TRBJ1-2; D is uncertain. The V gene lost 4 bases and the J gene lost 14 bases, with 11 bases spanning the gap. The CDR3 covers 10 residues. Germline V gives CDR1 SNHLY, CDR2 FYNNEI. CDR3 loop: CASSGGLRTF. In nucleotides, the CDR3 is TGTGCCAGCAGTGGGGGTCTGAGGACCTTC.

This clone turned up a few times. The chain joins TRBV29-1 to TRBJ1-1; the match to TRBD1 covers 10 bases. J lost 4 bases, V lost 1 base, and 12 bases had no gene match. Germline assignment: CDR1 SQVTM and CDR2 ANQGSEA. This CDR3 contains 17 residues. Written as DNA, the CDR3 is TGCAGCGTTGAAGGGGTGGGACAGGGGACTTATTTCACTGAAGCTTTCTTT. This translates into CSVEGVGQGTYFTEAFF. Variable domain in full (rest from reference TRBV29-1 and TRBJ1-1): SAVISQKPSRDICQRGTSLTIQCQVDSQVTMMFWYRQQPGQSLTLIATANQGSEATYESGFVIDKFPISRPNLTFSTLTVSNMSPEDSSIYLCSVEGVGQGTYFTEAFFGQGTRLTVV.

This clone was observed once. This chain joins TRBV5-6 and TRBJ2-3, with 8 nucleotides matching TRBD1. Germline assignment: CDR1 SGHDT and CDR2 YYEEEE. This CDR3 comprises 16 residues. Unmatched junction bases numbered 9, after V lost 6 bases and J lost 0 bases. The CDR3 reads CASNPGDRGSTDTQYF. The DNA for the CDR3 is TGTGCCAGCAACCCGGGCGACAGGGGCAGCACAGATACGCAGTATTTT.

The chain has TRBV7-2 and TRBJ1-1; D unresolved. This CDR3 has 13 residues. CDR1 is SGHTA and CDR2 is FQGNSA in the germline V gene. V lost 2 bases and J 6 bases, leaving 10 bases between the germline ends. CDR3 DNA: TGTGCCAGCAGCTTAACGGGTACGCCTGAAGCTTTCTTT. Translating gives CASSLTGTPEAFF.

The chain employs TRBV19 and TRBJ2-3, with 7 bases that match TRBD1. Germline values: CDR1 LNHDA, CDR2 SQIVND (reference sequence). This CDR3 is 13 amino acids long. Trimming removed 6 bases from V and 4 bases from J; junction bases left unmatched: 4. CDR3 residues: CASSWDSSDTQYF. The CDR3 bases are TGTGCCAGTAGCTGGGACAGTTCAGATACGCAGTATTTT.

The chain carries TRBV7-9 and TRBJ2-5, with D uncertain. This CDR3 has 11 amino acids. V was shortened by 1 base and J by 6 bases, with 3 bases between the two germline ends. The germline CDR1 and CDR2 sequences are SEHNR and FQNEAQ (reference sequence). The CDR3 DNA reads TGTGCCAGCAGCTTAGTCAAGACCCAGTACTTC. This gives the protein CASSLVKTQYF.

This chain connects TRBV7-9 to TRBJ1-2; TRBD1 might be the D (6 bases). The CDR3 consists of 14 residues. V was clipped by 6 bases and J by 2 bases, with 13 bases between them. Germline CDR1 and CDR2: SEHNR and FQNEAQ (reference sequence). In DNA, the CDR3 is TGTGCCAGCAGGGGGTGGGACACCAACTATGGCTACACCTTC. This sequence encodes CASRGWDTNYGYTF.